The T cell receptor (beta chain) described here comes from a study of OX40 agonist ivuxolimab in advanced cancers. Study-wide context: Patients received intravenous ivuxolimab every 2 weeks at 0.01 to 10 mg/kg.

Worth noting for this clone: The antigen remains unidentified.

TCRdb keeps only in-frame clones here, not all; method: immunoSEQ multiplex PCR. Of tens of thousands of clones listed, approximately 91% were seen once; the top ten hold roughly 20%. Cycle 7 day 1, cycle 4 day 1, and baseline were the timepoints at which blood was sampled. Findings of the study overall: Dosing at 0.1 to 3.0 mg/kg was accompanied by clonal expansion of CD4+ and CD8+ blood T cells by week 6.

Germline CDR1 reads SGHVS; CDR2 reads FNYEAQ. Deletions cut 1 base from V and 1 base from J, with 4 bases between. The CDR3 is 13 amino acids. This TCR came from an adult with an advanced solid tumor such as melanoma, head and neck, liver or kidney cancer. The chain carries TRBV7-6 and TRBJ1-1; D gene uncertain. Sequenced here: CD4+ or CD8+ T cells sorted from blood, sampled in a trial of the OX40 agonist ivuxolimab. CDR3 protein: CASSLEQNTEAFF. As DNA, the CDR3 is TGTGCCAGCAGCTTAGAGCAGAACACTGAAGCTTTCTTT.